This TCR beta chain was identified during a study of shared T cell receptors in the human thymus. The CDR3 consists of 14 residues. V trimming: 5 bases; J trimming: 5 bases; junction bases outside the gene matches: 7. The germline V gene encodes CDR1 LGHNA and CDR2 YNFKEQ. Generated by immunoSEQ multiplex PCR, the TCRdb table keeps only in-frame clones and is missing some. The repertoire holds hundreds of thousands of clones, with around nine tenths as singletons. A further study also used this sample, focusing on human thymus T cells. That study adds: Across thymic and blood repertoires, the usage of V and J genes appeared to be biased.

The sequence was collected from a boy younger than two with a congenital heart defect. The chain is built from TRBV4-2 and TRBJ2-7; TRBD1 agrees at 9 bases. Sequenced input: thymocytes. CDR3 region: CASSFGQGKNEQYF. The CDR3 region has the DNA TGTGCCAGCAGCTTCGGACAGGGGAAGAACGAGCAGTACTTC.